Below, 25 T cell receptor beta chains from the same sample are listed, as sequenced in a study of tissue T cells after allogeneic stem cell transplantation. Generated by immunoSEQ multiplex PCR, the TCRdb table keeps only in-frame clones and is missing some. The table lists 8,500 to 10,000 clones, more than 55% of them singletons, with about a fifth in the top ten. The material sequenced was tissue from the jejunum, taken at autopsy. Every receptor here comes from a female donor over 55 with lung cancer.

The V and J genes are TRBV7-8 and TRBJ1-1; D unclear. V dropped 3 bases and J dropped 5 bases, with 10 bases sitting between them. Germline values: CDR1 SGHVS, CDR2 FQNEAQ. This CDR3 region has 13 residues. In nucleotides, the CDR3 is TGTGCCAGCAGCTTTGAGGGCTATACTGAAGCTTTCTTT. This translates into CASSFEGYTEAFF.

The gene calls are TRBV12-3 or TRBV12-4 and TRBJ2-3; D gene unclear. The CDR3 contains 12 residues. Trimming took 6 bases from V and 2 from J, leaving 6 bases between them. This chain's CDR3 is CASRVSTDTQYF. Written as DNA, the CDR3 is TGTGCCAGCAGGGTATCCACAGATACGCAGTATTTT.

The rearrangement links TRBV15 to TRBJ2-1, with a tentative D call TRBD2 (6 bases). Germline CDR1 is LNHNV and CDR2 is YYDKDF (reference sequence). This CDR3 has 16 amino acids. Trimming took 6 bases from V and 9 from J, leaving 24 bases between them. CDR3 in amino acids: CATSRPWRGDGSEQFF. Written as DNA, the CDR3 is TGTGCCACCAGTCGCCCCTGGCGGGGTGATGGGAGTGAGCAGTTCTTC.

This clone was seen a few times. The CDR3 protein is CATSLNSGFNEKLFF. The CDR3 DNA reads TGTGCCACCAGCTTGAATTCGGGCTTTAATGAAAAACTGTTTTTT. The chain links TRBV15 to TRBJ1-4; D call uncertain. The CDR3 loop spans 15 amino acids. Trimming took 5 bases from V and 4 from J, leaving 14 bases between them. Germline CDR1 is LNHNV and CDR2 is YYDKDF (reference sequence).

A word on this clone: The sample contains more than one DNA sequence encoding this CDR3. This chain uses TRBV15 with TRBJ2-1, with 11 bases that match TRBD2. CDR3 length: 15 amino acids. J lost 4 bases, V lost 5 bases, and 4 bases had no gene match. Germline-derived CDR1 and CDR2 are LNHNV and YYDKDF (reference sequence). CDR3 amino acids: CATSGGTSGYNEQFF. The CDR3 DNA sequence: TGTGCCACCAGCGGAGGGACTAGCGGATACAATGAGCAGTTCTTC.

The chain combines TRBV24-1 with TRBJ1-5; D is possibly TRBD1 (5 bases). V was cut by 4 bases and J by 4 bases, with 10 bases left in between. The germline V gene encodes CDR1 KGHDR and CDR2 SFDVKD. The CDR3 has 14 amino acids. CDR3 nucleotides: TGTGCCACCAGTGAAAGCAGGGTTAATCAGCCCCAGCATTTT. Protein sequence: CATSESRVNQPQHF.

The chain links TRBV7-9 to TRBJ2-5, with a weak D call TRBD2 (5 bases). The CDR3 consists of 18 residues. Trimming left V 1 base short and J 1 base short, with 19 bases between. CDR1 is SEHNR and CDR2 is FQNEAQ in the germline V gene (reference sequence). CDR3 region: CASSLGSVGSAIQETQYF. CDR3 bases: TGTGCCAGCAGCTTAGGTTCGGTGGGGAGCGCAATCCAAGAGACCCAGTACTTC.

This chain uses TRBV4-3 with TRBJ2-2, with D perhaps TRBD2 (7 bases). CDR3 size: 15 residues. Between the trimmed V and J ends, which lost 6 bases and 2 bases, there was a span of 13 bases. Germline CDR1 reads LGHNA; CDR2 reads YSLEER. CDR3 loop: CASSPGGGNTGELFF. For the CDR3, the DNA is TGCGCCAGCAGTCCTGGCGGGGGCAACACCGGGGAGCTGTTTTTT.

This chain joins TRBV6-5 and TRBJ2-7, with D possibly TRBD2 on 6 matching bases. Looked up from germline, CDR1 is MNHEY and CDR2 is SVGAGI. Trimming shortened V by 6 bases and J by 6 bases, and 12 bases separated the two germline ends. This CDR3 has 12 residues. CDR3 residues: CASSRLVGEQYF. The CDR3 nucleotides read TGTGCCAGCAGCAGACTAGTTGGCGAGCAGTACTTC.

This clone was seen a single time. The chain carries TRBV24-1 and TRBJ2-1; TRBD1 matches at 7 bases. The ends lost 3 bases at V and 4 bases at J; junction bases unmatched: 8. The germline V gene has CDR1 KGHDR and CDR2 SFDVKD. The CDR3 has 16 residues. CDR3 loop: CATSDRTGQTYNEQFF. Here the CDR3 DNA reads TGTGCCACCAGTGATCGGACAGGCCAGACTTACAATGAGCAGTTCTTC.

This clone has only one observation. The chain has TRBV5-1 and TRBJ2-7; either TRBD1 or TRBD2 may fit D (6 bases each). The length of the CDR3 is 15 residues. The V gene's germline CDR1 is SGHRS and CDR2 YFSETQ. V lost 5 bases, J lost 5 bases, and 20 bases lay in between. The chain's CDR3 is CASRLQGRPMDEQYF. DNA of the CDR3: TGCGCCAGCAGACTCCAGGGGAGGCCAATGGACGAGCAGTACTTC.

This clone appeared a few times. The J gene is TRBJ2-3, the V gene TRBV6-4; D is possibly TRBD2 (6 bases). This CDR3 is 14 amino acids long. Trimming pared 7 bases from V and 5 bases from J, leaving 16 bases between. Germline V gives CDR1 MRHNA, CDR2 SNTAGT. CDR3 nucleotides: TGTGCCAGCAAAGAGACTAGTCAAAAAGATACGCAGTATTTT. It specifies CASKETSQKDTQYF.

The rearrangement uses TRBV24-1 and TRBJ2-3; D is possibly TRBD1 (6 bases). The CDR3 sequence is 14 residues long. Germline CDR1 and CDR2: KGHDR and SFDVKD. Trimming stripped 8 bases from V and 4 bases from J, with 15 bases between. The chain's CDR3 is CATTDSSAADTQYF. CDR3 nucleotides: TGTGCCACCACGGACAGCTCAGCCGCAGATACGCAGTATTTT.

The J gene is TRBJ1-3, the V gene TRBV11-2; possibly TRBD1 for D (6 bases). Germline values: CDR1 SGHAT, CDR2 FQNNGV. The V and J ends lost 5 bases and 6 bases respectively, with 23 bases between them. The CDR3 is 17 residues long. The DNA for the CDR3 is TGTGCCAGCAGCCTTACGATTAGGGGGACGGGGAAAAACACCATATATTTT. Translated: CASSLTIRGTGKNTIYF.

This sequence joins TRBV5-4 and TRBJ1-2, with D maybe TRBD1 (6 bases). The CDR3 has 13 amino acids. CDR1 and CDR2 (germline): SGHNT, YYREEE (reference sequence). Trimming shortened V by 4 bases and J by 8 bases, and 15 bases separated the two germline ends. CDR3 sequence (DNA): TGTGCCAGCAGCGTCCGACACAGGGAGGGCTACACCTTC. Amino acids: CASSVRHREGYTF.

DNA of the CDR3: TGTGCCAGCTCTTCGGGACAGGGGCCGGCCAATGGCCGTGAAGCTTTCTTT. This sequence encodes CASSSGQGPANGREAFF. The rearrangement links TRBV9 to TRBJ1-1; TRBD1 aligns across 10 bases. The CDR3 has 17 amino acids. Unmatched junction bases numbered 19, after V lost 7 bases and J lost 7 bases. Germline loops: CDR1 SGDLS, CDR2 YYNGEE.

V gene TRBV18 combines with J gene TRBJ1-4, with 7 bases matching TRBD1. The CDR3 extends over 15 amino acids. Germline V gene sequence: CDR1 KGHSH, CDR2 LQKENI. With 6 bases clipped from V and 0 bases from J, the junction kept 4 bases outside the gene matches. CDR3 region: CASSAGGATNEKLFF. Written as DNA, the CDR3 is TGTGCCAGCTCTGCAGGGGGTGCAACTAATGAAAAACTGTTTTTT.

The J gene is TRBJ2-7, the V gene TRBV11-2, with D possibly TRBD2 on 6 matching bases. The V and J ends lost 3 bases and 1 base respectively, with 13 bases between them. This CDR3 is built from 15 residues. Germline values: CDR1 SGHAT, CDR2 FQNNGV. CDR3 residues: CASSFRSLASYEQYF. The CDR3 nucleotides read TGTGCCAGCAGCTTTAGGTCACTAGCATCCTACGAGCAGTACTTC.

J is TRBJ2-7 and V is TRBV11-3; D is uncertain. The CDR3 loop spans 12 amino acids. Germline-derived CDR1 and CDR2 are SGHNT and YENEEA. V lost 2 bases and J lost 3, with 5 bases in between. The CDR3 here is CASSLSVYEQYF. The CDR3 DNA follows: TGTGCCAGCAGCTTAAGCGTCTACGAGCAGTACTTC.

This clone was counted a few times. The J gene is TRBJ1-1, the V gene TRBV18; perhaps TRBD1 as D (6 bases). V gave up 1 base and J gave up 2 bases, with 11 bases separating them. This CDR3 comprises 15 residues. Per germline, CDR1 KGHSH and CDR2 LQKENI. The CDR3 bases are TGTGCCAGCTCACCACGGGCAGGGGTCAACACTGAAGCTTTCTTT. Its translation is CASSPRAGVNTEAFF. Combining the CDR3 with reference TRBV18 and TRBJ1-1 gives the whole variable domain NAGVMQNPRHLVRRRGQEARLRCSPMKGHSHVYWYRQLPEEGLKFMVYLQKENIIDESGMPKERFSAEFPKEGPSILRIQQVVRGDSAAYFCASSPRAGVNTEAFFGQGTRLTVV.

This clone has a handful of counts. V is TRBV4-2 and J is TRBJ2-6, with TRBD2 matching over 7 bases. V shed 5 bases and J 2 bases; nucleotides not matched to a gene: 12. The CDR3 length is 18 residues. Germline CDR1 reads LGHNA; CDR2 reads YNFKEQ. DNA of the CDR3: TGTGCCAGCAGCGACCCGGGGGGAAGGGTGGCTGGGGCCAACGTCCTGACTTTC. Protein: CASSDPGGRVAGANVLTF.

The chain links TRBV5-6 to TRBJ2-1; D unresolved. V was trimmed by 0 bases and J by 10 bases, leaving 5 bases between them. This CDR3 is built from 11 residues. Germline CDR1 and CDR2: SGHDT and YYEEEE. CDR3 sequence reads: CASSLGTEQFF. The CDR3 DNA reads as TGTGCCAGCAGCTTGGGGACGGAGCAGTTCTTC.

V gene TRBV30 combines with J gene TRBJ1-1, with D perhaps matching TRBD1 (5 bases). The CDR3 is made up of 15 amino acids. V dropped 0 bases and J dropped 4 bases, with 15 bases sitting between them. CDR1 and CDR2 (germline): GTSNPN, SVGIG (reference sequence). CDR3 sequence reads: CAWSVLLWGITEAFF. The CDR3 DNA follows: TGTGCCTGGAGTGTATTACTCTGGGGGATCACTGAAGCTTTCTTT.

This rearrangement joins TRBV6-5 to TRBJ2-7, with 9 bases identical to TRBD1. Germline values: CDR1 MNHEY, CDR2 SVGAGI. Trimming cost V 8 bases and J 4 bases; bases outside gene matches: 6. The CDR3 consists of 13 residues. CDR3: CASGNRGPYEQYF. The CDR3 region has the DNA TGTGCCAGCGGTAACAGGGGGCCATACGAGCAGTACTTC.

The table lists this clone with a few counts. This chain uses TRBV27 with TRBJ1-2; D is undetermined. The CDR3 has 17 residues. Germline-derived CDR1 and CDR2 are MNHEY and SMNVEV (reference sequence). V shed 3 bases and J shed 1 base, with 18 bases lying between them. CDR3 in DNA: TGTGCCAGCAGTTTGCGCGGGTTAAGCAGGCTTAACTATGGCTACACCTTC. Protein sequence: CASSLRGLSRLNYGYTF.